The 4 T cell receptor beta chains listed next were all sequenced from one sample in a study of blood T cell repertoires in COVID-19 (dated by TCRdb to the early 2020s). The library was produced with the immunoSEQ multiplex PCR assay. TCRdb's version of the immuneACCESS table is confined to in-frame rearrangements and falls short of the full clone set. An unresolved V gene accounts for under half of the shortfall where checked; the remainder is of unknown origin. The sample table lists about 210,000 clones, around four fifths of them with a count of one. The top ten constitute 7.6% of the sample. Sequencing input: peripheral blood. These receptors all come from a woman in her fifties or sixties with active or convalescent COVID-19.

V usage is TRBV13 and J usage is TRBJ2-1; 8 nucleotides align to TRBD1. CDR1 and CDR2 from the germline V gene are PRHDT and FYEKMQ (reference sequence). V dropped 2 bases and J dropped 4; count of bases not matched to a gene: 1. The CDR3 has 14 amino acids. The CDR3 sequence: CASSLTGGYNEQFF. CDR3 bases: TGTGCCAGCAGCTTAACAGGGGGGTACAATGAGCAGTTCTTC.

The rearrangement links TRBV29-1 to TRBJ1-2; D is uncertain. Between the trimmed V and J ends, which lost 7 bases and 2 bases, there was a span of 8 bases. The germline CDR1 and CDR2 sequences are SQVTM and ANQGSEA. The CDR3 has 11 amino acids. CDR3 loop: CSDDKNYGYTF. CDR3 sequence (DNA): TGCAGCGACGACAAGAACTATGGCTACACCTTC.

This chain connects TRBV10-1 to TRBJ1-3, with a tentative D call TRBD1 (5 bases). The germline V gene encodes CDR1 WNHNN and CDR2 SYGVQD (reference sequence). This CDR3 spans 15 amino acids. The V and J ends lost 8 bases and 2 bases respectively, with 16 bases between them. CDR3 protein: CASSQSGSAGNTIYF. CDR3 in DNA: TGCGCCAGCTCTCAATCAGGGTCGGCTGGAAACACCATATATTTT.

The V gene is TRBV29-1, the J gene TRBJ1-2; TRBD1 matches at 7 bases. The germline CDR1 and CDR2 sequences are SQVTM and ANQGSEA. The V segment lost 3 bases and the J segment 4 bases; nucleotides outside the gene matches: 14. The CDR3 is 16 residues long. CDR3 nucleotides: TGCAGCGTTGATGGTGTCAGACAGGGAGTTCTCTATGGCTACACCTTC. Protein: CSVDGVRQGVLYGYTF.